This T cell receptor beta chain was identified during a study of STAT3 mutations in large granular lymphocyte leukemia. The study, taken as a whole, reports: Every T-LGLL patient had at least one immunodominant TCRbeta clonotype.

Notes on this clone: The antigen remains unidentified.

TCRdb's copy holds only in-frame clones and misses some; the assay was immunoSEQ multiplex PCR. The repertoire has some 10,000 clones, roughly 54% of them found once; the top ten carry just under 9%. The germline CDR1 and CDR2 sequences are SEHNR and FQNEAQ (reference sequence). CDR3 size: 15 residues. Deletions cut 3 bases from V and 3 bases from J, with 12 bases between. The chain couples TRBV7-9 to TRBJ1-5; D gene ambiguous. Sequencing was carried out using peripheral blood mononuclear cells. This clonotype originated in a boy aged 10-17 years with T-cell large granular lymphocyte leukemia. Some clones in this sample may be carry-over from other donors' samples. CDR3 sequence reads: CASSLQGNPNQPQHF. For the CDR3, the DNA is TGTGCCAGCAGCTTGCAAGGGAACCCCAATCAGCCCCAGCATTTT.